The rows below give T cell receptor beta chains drawn from one sample of a study of beta chain features in type 1 diabetes. The repertoire was sequenced with immunoSEQ multiplex PCR; TCRdb's copy has only in-frame clones and lacks some. The sample carries 300,000 to 450,000 clones, about 20% recorded once. The material sequenced was naive CD4+ T cells from blood. These receptors were collected from a woman younger than 30 in good health. Each CDR3 is given without its conserved first and last residue. Fields, in order: D gene, V gene, CDR3 protein. The D gene is left open where the match is weak.

>NA|TRBV20-1
SARGAYEQF
>TRBD1|TRBV29-1
SVETGTGRITGELF
>NA|TRBV29-1
SVDRDSYNEQF
>NA|TRBV4-3
ASSQELARRFSGANVLT
>NA|TRBV5-4
ASSQQAGRTDTQY
>TRBD1|TRBV4-1
ASSQAPGQGAYEQY
>TRBD1|TRBV14
ASSQLQGVNSPLH
>NA|TRBV30
AWSRGTSYEQY
>TRBD1|TRBV25-1
ASRHTVRGRETQY
>NA|TRBV4-2
ASSQDDAAQETQY
>NA|TRBV4-1
ASSQGSPLH
>TRBD2|TRBV5-6
ASTRAGGYEQY
>NA|TRBV18
ASSLFVSGANVLT
>TRBD1|TRBV19
ASSRTGLYNQPQH
>NA|TRBV7-2
ASTQGVVGGYT
>NA|TRBV19
ASSIAGAAVYNEQF
>NA|TRBV18
ASSPPGQSNTEAF
>NA|TRBV11-2
ASSALAGNTEAF
>TRBD2|TRBV7-9
ASFKSSAGGSYNEQF
>TRBD1|TRBV6-5
ASRTGGSSYEQY
>NA|TRBV2
ASSETGADGYT
>TRBD1|TRBV7-9
ASSPGGREKLF
>TRBD1|TRBV19
ASSDRQGPNYGYT
>NA|TRBV7-9
ASSLGGGTYEQY
>TRBD1|TRBV4-1
ASSQEDRDNYGYT
>NA|TRBV15
ATSSPWGDANEKLF
>NA|TRBV10-2
ASSESKTSTDTQY
>TRBD1|TRBV4-1
ASSQPLTGQNIQY
>TRBD2|TRBV9
ASSVAQLAGVYNEQF
>NA|TRBV5-1
ASSLLAGWNTEAF